Listed below are T cell receptor beta chains from one sample, sequenced in a study of blood T cell repertoires in COVID-19. The method was immunoSEQ multiplex PCR; TCRdb's version includes in-frame clones alone and lacks a portion of them. Of 13,000 to 15,000 clones detected, 80% to 90% appear once; the ten largest clones hold about 16%. The specimen sequenced was peripheral blood. These receptors all stem from a man in his fifties or sixties with active COVID-19. Each CDR3 is given with its conserved first and last residue. The D gene is left open where the match is weak. The size of a clone is reported for some rows only, either as once, few or many, or as a class for expanded clones.

CASSRRQGAIHGYTF,TGCGCCAGCAGTCGACGACAGGGGGCTATCCATGGCTACACCTTC,-,TRBJ1-2,TRBV23-1,TRBD1
CASSEDRGLIGQPQHF,TGTGCCAGCAGTGAAGACAGGGGGCTGATTGGGCAGCCCCAGCATTTT,-,TRBJ1-5,TRBV25-1,TRBD1
CATSDLRRSKDDEQFF,TGTGCCACCAGTGATTTGCGGCGGTCTAAGGATGATGAGCAGTTCTTC,-,TRBJ2-1,TRBV24-1,-
CASSPDRGGEKLFF,TGCGCCAGCAGCCCGGACAGGGGGGGGGAAAAACTGTTTTTT,-,TRBJ1-4,TRBV5-1,TRBD1
CASSQGAWQPQHF,TGTGCCAGTTCTCAGGGGGCATGGCAGCCCCAGCATTTT,-,TRBJ1-5,TRBV19,TRBD1
CASSEGRSNEKLFF,TGTGCCAGCAGTGAGGGCAGAAGTAATGAAAAACTGTTTTTT,-,TRBJ1-4,TRBV6-1,-
CASSPTGAYDEQYF,TGTGCCAGCAGTCCCACAGGTGCTTATGACGAGCAGTACTTC,-,TRBJ2-7,TRBV6-2/TRBV6-3,-
CAISASTVNTEAFF,TGTGCCATCAGTGCCTCTACTGTGAACACTGAAGCTTTCTTT,-,TRBJ1-1,TRBV10-3,-
CASSATGIGGKNIQYF,TGTGCCAGCAGTGCGACAGGAATTGGCGGCAAAAACATTCAGTACTTC,-,TRBJ2-4,TRBV28,-
CASSPSGTANTGELFF,TGTGCCAGCAGCCCCTCCGGGACAGCGAACACCGGGGAGCTGTTTTTT,-,TRBJ2-2,TRBV4-2,TRBD1
CASSSTQMYNSPLHF,TGTGCCAGCAGTTCCACACAGATGTATAATTCACCCCTCCACTTT,-,TRBJ1-6,TRBV27,-
CSVGYRGTGEGSEAFF,TGCAGCGTTGGGTACCGGGGAACAGGGGAAGGTTCTGAAGCTTTCTTT,-,TRBJ1-1,TRBV29-1,TRBD1
CASSLGRDLSYNEQFF,TGTGCCAGCAGCCTTGGGCGGGACCTATCCTACAATGAGCAGTTCTTC,-,TRBJ2-1,TRBV7-2,-
CASGNRGYEQYF,TGTGCCAGCGGTAATCGGGGTTACGAGCAGTACTTC,-,TRBJ2-7,TRBV6-6,-
CASSRLGGDNYGYTF,TGTGCCAGCAGCCGTCTCGGGGGGGATAACTATGGCTACACCTTC,-,TRBJ1-2,TRBV5-5,-
CASNSLAGGGKNIQYF,TGCGCCAGCAATTCACTAGCGGGAGGGGGCAAAAACATTCAGTACTTC,-,TRBJ2-4,TRBV10-2,TRBD2
CASSRGASTDTQYF,TGTGCCAGCAGCCGGGGAGCTAGCACAGATACGCAGTATTTT,-,TRBJ2-3,TRBV5-4,-
CASSLVYDRYTDTQYF,TGTGCCAGCAGCTTGGTATATGACAGATACACAGATACGCAGTATTTT,-,TRBJ2-3,TRBV5-6,-
CASSSRGQGESEAFF,TGCGCCAGCAGCTCGAGAGGACAGGGGGAGTCTGAAGCTTTCTTT,-,TRBJ1-1,TRBV5-1,TRBD1
CASSDFDSHVNEQFF,TGTGCCAGCAGCGACTTCGACAGCCACGTCAATGAGCAGTTCTTC,once,TRBJ2-1,TRBV5-6,-
CASSLGVLAGGPSYNEQFF,TGCGCCAGCAGCTTGGGGGTTTTAGCGGGAGGGCCATCCTACAATGAGCAGTTCTTC,-,TRBJ2-1,TRBV5-1,TRBD2
CASSSLPGKGKAYEQYF,TGTGCCAGCAGCTCGCTTCCCGGCAAGGGGAAGGCCTACGAGCAGTACTTC,few,TRBJ2-7,TRBV7-9,-
CASSPANNYGYTF,TGTGCCAGCTCACCAGCGAATAACTATGGCTACACCTTC,few,TRBJ1-2,TRBV18,-
CASSSGGTGRPEQYF,TGTGCCAGCAGTTCCGGGGGGACAGGGCGCCCGGAGCAGTACTTC,-,TRBJ2-7,TRBV28,TRBD1
CASSISRGIAEKLFF,TGTGCCAGCAGTATATCCAGAGGAATAGCCGAAAAACTGTTTTTT,-,TRBJ1-4,TRBV27,-
CASSRQLAAYNEQFF,TGCGCCAGCAGCCGCCAACTAGCGGCCTACAATGAGCAGTTCTTC,-,TRBJ2-1,TRBV4-3,TRBD2
CAGDRGLGEQYF,TGTGCCGGGGACAGGGGGCTCGGGGAGCAGTACTTC,few,TRBJ2-7,TRBV7-9,TRBD1
CAIRLGQGYEQYF,TGTGCCATCAGGTTAGGACAGGGCTACGAGCAGTACTTC,-,TRBJ2-7,TRBV10-3,TRBD1
CSVLRTGVLTF,TGCAGTGTTCTTCGGACAGGCGTCCTGACTTTC,-,TRBJ2-6,TRBV20-1,TRBD1
CASSPLGTGASGELFF,TGTGCCAGCTCACCACTTGGGACAGGGGCATCTGGGGAGCTGTTTTTT,-,TRBJ2-2,TRBV18,TRBD1
CASSLARTGKETQYF,TGTGCCAGCAGCTTGGCCCGGACAGGGAAAGAGACCCAGTACTTC,-,TRBJ2-5,TRBV5-6,TRBD1
CASRPQREGVGGTDTQYF,TGTGCCAGCAGGCCTCAGAGGGAGGGAGTTGGTGGCACAGATACGCAGTATTTT,-,TRBJ2-3,TRBV28,TRBD2
CASSPGQGASGYTF,TGTGCCAGCAGCCCGGGACAGGGGGCGTCCGGCTACACCTTC,once,TRBJ1-2,TRBV7-3,TRBD1
CASSRDRVDTEAFF,TGTGCCAGCAGCCGGGACAGAGTTGACACTGAAGCTTTCTTT,-,TRBJ1-1,TRBV11-2,TRBD1
CASSPLVRPETQYF,TGCGCCAGCAGCCCCCTAGTGCGGCCAGAGACCCAGTACTTC,once,TRBJ2-5,TRBV5-1,-
CASSWGSGRSDEQYF,TGTGCCAGCAGCTGGGGGAGCGGGAGGTCCGACGAGCAGTACTTT,-,TRBJ2-7,TRBV11-2,TRBD2
CASSPGTDSYEQYF,TGTGCCAGCTCCCCCGGGACAGACTCCTACGAGCAGTACTTC,-,TRBJ2-7,TRBV18,TRBD1
CASSLGTSLNTGELFF,TGTGCCAGCAGCTTGGGGACTAGTTTGAACACCGGGGAGCTGTTTTTT,-,TRBJ2-2,TRBV5-4,TRBD2
CASSCLDPGTSGKLHEQYF,TGTGCCAGCAGCTGCCTAGATCCCGGGACTAGCGGGAAACTCCACGAGCAGTACTTC,-,TRBJ2-7,TRBV12-1,-
CAIPNVFPNEKLFF,TGTGCCATCCCTAACGTGTTCCCTAATGAAAAACTGTTTTTT,-,TRBJ1-4,TRBV21-1,-
CASSLNGDNQPQHF,TGCGCCAGCAGCTTGAACGGAGATAATCAGCCCCAGCATTTT,-,TRBJ1-5,TRBV5-1,-
CASSSLYEQFF,TGTGCCAGCAGTTCCCTCTATGAGCAGTTCTTC,-,TRBJ2-1,TRBV27,-